This T cell receptor (beta chain) was identified during a study of T-cell memory formation after mild COVID-19. TCRdb reprocessed the 5' RACE reads with MiXCR, giving one entry per CDR3 protein. The table shows hundreds of thousands of distinct CDR3 sequences, with approximately 15% occurring only once. CDR3 length equals 15 residues. V was shortened by 2 bases and J by 9 bases, with 17 bases between the two germline ends. Germline CDR1 is SGHAT and CDR2 is FQNNGV. Input material: PBMCs or a T cell subset sorted from them (not recorded which). The chain recombines TRBV11-2 with TRBJ2-1; D is perhaps TRBD1 (5 bases). The sequence was collected from a man between 18 and 29 years old who had mild COVID-19 (a few samples of this study predate the infection). Cell type and time point are not known. The CDR3 reads CASSLQGARITEQFF. CDR3 sequence (DNA): TGTGCCAGCAGCTTACAGGGCGCGCGGATCACTGAGCAGTTCTTC.